The 21 T cell receptor beta chains below all came from one sample that was sequenced in a study of blood T cell repertoires in COVID-19. Profiling relied on immunoSEQ multiplex PCR, and the TCRdb table lists in-frame clones only, not all of them. The sample records 300,000 or so clones, 87% being singletons. The specimen sequenced was peripheral blood. Receptors originate from a man in his fifties with active or convalescent COVID-19.

The V and J genes are TRBV28 and TRBJ1-2; 10 positions agree with TRBD1. V trimming: 3 bases; J trimming: 7 bases; junction bases outside the gene matches: 2. The V gene's germline CDR1 is MDHEN and CDR2 SYDVKM. CDR3 length: 13 residues. CDR3 protein: CASSFGTGVGYTF. CDR3 in DNA: TGTGCCAGCAGTTTTGGGACAGGGGTTGGCTACACCTTC.

The CDR3 region is CASSPRGLGGGYNEQFF. CDR3 sequence (DNA): TGTGCCAGCAGCCCGCGGGGTTTGGGCGGGGGCTACAATGAGCAGTTCTTC. The chain is built from TRBV11-3 and TRBJ2-1; 7 nucleotides agree with TRBD2. V gave up 5 bases and J gave up 3 bases; unmatched junction bases: 13. CDR3 length: 17 amino acids. Per the germline V gene, CDR1 is SGHNT and CDR2 is YENEEA. The variable domain in full, completed from reference TRBV11-3 and TRBJ2-1, reads EAGVVQSPRYKIIEKKQPVAFWCNPISGHNTLYWYLQNLGQGPELLIRYENEEAVDDSQLPKDRFSAERLKGVDSTLKIQPAELGDSAVYLCASSPRGLGGGYNEQFFGPGTRLTVL.

The CDR3, as DNA: TGTGCCAGCAGCCACCGGGACGGCGGGGAGAACACTGAAGCTTTCTTT. This gives the protein CASSHRDGGENTEAFF. This chain uses TRBV11-2 with TRBJ1-1; a weak D match, TRBD1 (5 bases). The CDR3 length is 16 residues. V lost 5 bases, J lost 1 base, and 17 bases lay in between. Germline-derived CDR1 and CDR2 are SGHAT and FQNNGV.

The chain combines TRBV9 with TRBJ2-3; the match to TRBD2 covers 13 bases. The germline V gene encodes CDR1 SGDLS and CDR2 YYNGEE. V shed 4 bases and J 0 bases; nucleotides not matched to a gene: 17. There are 21 residues in the CDR3. The chain's CDR3 is CASSPGPLGTSGDSSTDTQYF. The CDR3, as DNA: TGTGCCAGCAGCCCCGGACCGCTAGGGACTAGCGGGGACTCTAGCACAGATACGCAGTATTTT.

The chain links TRBV11-2 to TRBJ1-2, with TRBD1 matching over 8 bases. J gave up 4 bases and V 4 bases, and 2 bases lay outside the gene matches. CDR3 length: 13 amino acids. Germline V gives CDR1 SGHAT, CDR2 FQNNGV. CDR3 sequence: CASSSQGGYGYTF. The CDR3 nucleotides are TGTGCCAGCAGCTCACAGGGGGGCTATGGCTACACCTTC.

The rearrangement links TRBV14 to TRBJ2-4; D remains unclear. Germline V lookup: CDR1 SGHDN, CDR2 FVKESK. This CDR3 is built from 13 residues. Trimming removed 6 bases at V and 6 bases at J, with 12 bases between. This chain's CDR3 is CASSKNRRNIQYF. CDR3 coding DNA: TGTGCCAGCAGTAAAAACCGGAGAAACATTCAGTACTTC.

V gene TRBV10-2 combines with J gene TRBJ1-2, with 9 bases matching TRBD1. Germline CDR1 WSHSY, CDR2 SAAADI. This CDR3 spans 15 amino acids. The V segment lost 6 bases and the J segment 5 bases; nucleotides outside the gene matches: 10. CDR3 nucleotides: TGCGCCAGCAGCCCTCTAAGGACAGGGGAGTATGGCTACACCTTC. Its translation is CASSPLRTGEYGYTF.

This chain joins TRBV2 and TRBJ2-2; 9 bases fit TRBD1. This CDR3 has 16 amino acids. The V gene's germline CDR1 is SNHLY and CDR2 FYNNEI. Trimming took 6 bases from V and 4 from J; bases not matched to a gene: 9. The chain's CDR3 is CASRGTGGVGTGELFF. The CDR3 DNA follows: TGTGCCAGCAGAGGTACAGGGGGCGTTGGCACCGGGGAGCTGTTTTTT.

Here the CDR3 reads CASSQDRVYYEQYF. For the CDR3, the DNA is TGTGCCAGCAGCCAAGACAGGGTGTACTACGAGCAGTACTTC. V gene TRBV16 combines with J gene TRBJ2-7, with 7 bases matching TRBD1. The CDR3 is 14 amino acids. Germline V lookup: CDR1 KGHSY, CDR2 FQNENV. V shed 2 bases and J 3 bases; nucleotides not matched to a gene: 4.

The J gene is TRBJ1-1, the V gene TRBV5-8; D is perhaps TRBD1 (6 bases). CDR3 size: 13 residues. V was trimmed by 1 base and J by 4 bases, leaving 8 bases between them. The germline gives CDR1 SGHTS, CDR2 YDEGEE. Written as DNA, the CDR3 is TGTGCCAGCAGCTTGCAGGGGAGCACTGAAGCTTTCTTT. The encoded protein is CASSLQGSTEAFF.

The chain recombines TRBV28 with TRBJ1-2; 7 bases are a match to TRBD1. Per the germline V gene, CDR1 is MDHEN and CDR2 is SYDVKM. This CDR3 has 13 amino acids. V shed 7 bases, J shed 6 bases, and the junction held 8 bases outside the gene matches. The CDR3 DNA sequence: TGTGCCAGCAACTGGGCAGGGGGGAATGGCTACACCTTC. Protein sequence: CASNWAGGNGYTF.

The chain employs TRBV27 and TRBJ2-7; D call uncertain. CDR1 is MNHEY, CDR2 SMNVEV, per germline (reference sequence). The V end was cut by 3 bases, the J end by 3 bases, with 9 bases between. There are 13 residues in the CDR3. The DNA of the CDR3 is TGTGCCAGCAGTTTTACTCTAGACTACGAGCAGTACTTC. It encodes CASSFTLDYEQYF.

The chain carries TRBV19 and TRBJ1-4; TRBD1 matches 7 bases. After removal of 6 bases from V and 5 bases from J, the junction contained 6 bases not matched to a gene. Germline V gives CDR1 LNHDA, CDR2 SQIVND (reference sequence). The CDR3 sequence is 14 residues long. The CDR3 region is CASRQDRSNEKLFF. For the CDR3, the DNA is TGTGCCAGTAGACAGGACAGGAGCAATGAAAAACTGTTTTTT.

The V call is TRBV28, the J call TRBJ1-1, with 8 bases fitting TRBD1. Germline V gives CDR1 MDHEN, CDR2 SYDVKM. The junction had 3 bases not matched to a gene; V was cut back by 5 bases and J by 1 base. The CDR3 has 14 amino acids. This CDR3 is CASSRTGKNTEAFF. In DNA, the CDR3 is TGTGCCAGCAGTCGGACAGGGAAGAACACTGAAGCTTTCTTT.

The chain carries TRBV5-1 and TRBJ1-1; D is uncertain. Germline CDR1 reads SGHRS; CDR2 reads YFSETQ. Trimming left V 4 bases short and J 4 bases short, with 5 bases between. The CDR3 is made up of 11 amino acids. The CDR3 region is CASSGGTEAFF. In nucleotides, the CDR3 is TGCGCCAGCAGCGGAGGCACTGAAGCTTTCTTT.

V usage is TRBV6-1 and J usage is TRBJ2-7; the match to TRBD2 covers 11 bases. CDR3 size: 15 residues. Germline V gives CDR1 MNHNS, CDR2 SASEGT. The trim removed 3 bases at V and 4 bases at J, leaving 5 bases unmatched. Here the CDR3 reads CASSEGTSGTYEQYF. For the CDR3, the DNA is TGTGCCAGCAGTGAGGGGACTAGCGGAACTTACGAGCAGTACTTC.

This sequence joins TRBV7-2 and TRBJ2-5, with TRBD1 matching over 7 bases. Trimming at V came to 1 base and at J to 9 bases, leaving 8 bases not matched to a gene. Germline assignment: CDR1 SGHTA and CDR2 FQGNSA. The CDR3 contains 14 residues. The CDR3 DNA reads TGTGCCAGCAGCTTAGAAGGGGGCGCGAGGCCCCAGTACTTC. Its protein is CASSLEGGARPQYF. Together with reference TRBV7-2 and TRBJ2-5, the CDR3 gives the full variable domain: GAGVSQSPSNKVTEKGKDVELRCDPISGHTALYWYRQSLGQGLEFLIYFQGNSAPDKSGLPSDRFSAERTGGSVSTLTIQRTQQEDSAVYLCASSLEGGARPQYFGPGTRLLVL.

V usage is TRBV11-2 and J usage is TRBJ2-2; TRBD2 agrees at 8 bases. V was pared by 2 bases and J by 2 bases, with 13 bases of the junction left unmatched. CDR1 is SGHAT, CDR2 FQNNGV, per germline. The CDR3 contains 19 residues. The CDR3 protein is CASSLYRSGGPLNTGELFF. For the CDR3, the DNA is TGTGCCAGCAGCTTATATCGATCGGGAGGGCCTCTAAACACCGGGGAGCTGTTTTTT.

The CDR3 DNA reads as TGTGCCAGCAGCGAACAGGGGCCGGGTGGCTACACCTTC. The encoded protein is CASSEQGPGGYTF. The rearrangement joins TRBV9 to TRBJ1-2, with 7 bases lining up with TRBD1. Germline assignment: CDR1 SGDLS and CDR2 YYNGEE. With 3 bases clipped from V and 7 bases from J, the junction kept 6 bases outside the gene matches. This CDR3 is built from 13 residues. The entire variable domain, with the rest obtained from reference TRBV9 and TRBJ1-2, is as follows: DSGVTQTPKHLITATGQRVTLRCSPRSGDLSVYWYQQSLDQGLQFLIQYYNGEERAKGNILERFSAQQFPDLHSELNLSSLELGDSALYFCASSEQGPGGYTFGSGTRLTVV.

In nucleotides, the CDR3 is TGTGCCAGCAGCCAAGCAACAGCCTCTGGAAACACCATATATTTT. It specifies CASSQATASGNTIYF. V gene TRBV3-1 (or the pseudogene TRBV3-2) combines with J gene TRBJ1-3; D call uncertain. V was shortened by 1 base and J by 0 bases, with 7 bases between the two germline ends. This CDR3 is 15 amino acids long. Germline CDR1 and CDR2: LGHDT and YNNKEL (reference sequence).

The genes are TRBV11-2 and TRBJ1-3; TRBD1 matches at 9 bases. Per germline, CDR1 SGHAT and CDR2 FQNNGV. V was pared by 5 bases and J by 6 bases, with 11 bases of the junction left unmatched. This CDR3 region has 16 residues. The CDR3 protein is CASSRKGDRELNTIYF. CDR3 bases: TGTGCCAGCAGCCGGAAGGGGGACAGGGAACTAAACACCATATATTTT.